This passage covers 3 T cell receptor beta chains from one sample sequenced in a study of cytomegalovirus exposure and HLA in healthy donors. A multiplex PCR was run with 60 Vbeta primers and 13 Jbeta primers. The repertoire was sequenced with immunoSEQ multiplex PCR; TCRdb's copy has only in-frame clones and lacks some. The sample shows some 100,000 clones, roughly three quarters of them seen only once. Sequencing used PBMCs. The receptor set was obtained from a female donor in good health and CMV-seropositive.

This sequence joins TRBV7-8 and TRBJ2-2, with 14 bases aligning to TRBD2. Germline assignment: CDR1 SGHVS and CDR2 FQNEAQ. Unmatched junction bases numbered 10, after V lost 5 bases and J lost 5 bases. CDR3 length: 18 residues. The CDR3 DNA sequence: TGTGCCAGCAGCCCTGGGACTAGCGGGAGAGTTAGGACCGGGGAGCTGTTTTTT. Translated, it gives CASSPGTSGRVRTGELFF.

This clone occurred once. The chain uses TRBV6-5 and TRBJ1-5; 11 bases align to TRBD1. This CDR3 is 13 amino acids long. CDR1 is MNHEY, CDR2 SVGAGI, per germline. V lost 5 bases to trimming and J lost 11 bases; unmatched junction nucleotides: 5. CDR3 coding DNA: TGTGCCAGCAGTGGACAGGGGGCGGGGGCCCAGCATTTT. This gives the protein CASSGQGAGAQHF.

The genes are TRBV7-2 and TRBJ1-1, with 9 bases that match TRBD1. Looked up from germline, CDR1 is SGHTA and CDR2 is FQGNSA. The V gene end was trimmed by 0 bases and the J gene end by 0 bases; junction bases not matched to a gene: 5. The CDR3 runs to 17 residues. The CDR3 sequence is CASSLASTGGLNTEAFF. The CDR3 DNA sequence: TGTGCCAGCAGCTTAGCGAGCACAGGGGGCCTGAACACTGAAGCTTTCTTT.